The 11 T cell receptor beta chains in this list originate from one sample, sequenced in a study of spatial heterogeneity in lung cancer. Time point in this sample: sample taken at primary tumor resection. Researchers sequenced whole RNA taken from tumor, nontumor lung or frozen PBMC without sorting. In TCRdb, the 5' RACE reads were re-called with MiXCR into one record per CDR3 protein. The sample carries around 92,000 distinct CDR3 sequences, roughly 12% recorded once. The sample here was PBMCs, taken at surgery. The origin of the receptors is a male donor with early-stage non-small cell lung cancer.

At least ten counts were recorded for this clonotype. The genes are TRBV5-1 and TRBJ2-5, with unresolved D. Trimming pared 0 bases from V and 5 bases from J, leaving 8 bases between. Germline CDR1 and CDR2: SGHRS and YFSETQ. The CDR3 is made up of 13 amino acids. In DNA, the CDR3 is TGCGCCAGCAGCTTGGGCCCGGGTGAGACCCAGTACTTC. It specifies CASSLGPGETQYF.

This clonotype was counted at least ten times. The CDR3 sequence: CASSLSSGVSGEQFF. CDR3 DNA: TGTGCCAGCAGTTTGAGTAGCGGGGTTTCCGGTGAGCAGTTCTTC. The chain links TRBV12-3 or TRBV12-4 to TRBJ2-1, with 8 bases lining up with TRBD2. The V segment lost 3 bases and the J segment 9 bases; nucleotides outside the gene matches: 10. The CDR3 sequence is 15 residues long.

This clonotype has at least ten counts. The chain links TRBV7-9 to TRBJ2-3; the D is unclear. The V end lost 5 bases, the J end lost 6 bases, and 12 bases lay between the germline ends. Germline V gene data show CDR1 as SEHNR and CDR2 as FQNEAQ (reference sequence). The CDR3 spans 13 residues. Here the CDR3 DNA reads TGTGCCAGCAGCGCAGGTCCCCAGGATACGCAGTATTTT. This sequence encodes CASSAGPQDTQYF.

This clonotype was counted a few times. V gene TRBV28 combines with J gene TRBJ2-7; 11 bases match TRBD2. Germline lookup yields CDR1 MDHEN and CDR2 SYDVKM. The V gene end was trimmed by 3 bases and the J gene end by 5 bases; junction bases not matched to a gene: 18. The CDR3 is made up of 19 amino acids. In DNA, the CDR3 is TGTGCCAGCAGTTTGCCGACAGTGCGTAGCGGGAGGGCCCTCCACGAGCAGTACTTC. Its translation is CASSLPTVRSGRALHEQYF. Full variable domain (remainder filled in from reference TRBV28 and TRBJ2-7): DVKVTQSSRYLVKRTGEKVFLECVQDMDHENMFWYRQDPGLGLRLIYFSYDVKMKEKGDIPEGYSVSREKKERFSLILESASTNQTSMYLCASSLPTVRSGRALHEQYFGPGTRLTVT.

This clonotype was found a few times. This chain joins TRBV10-3 and TRBJ1-2; no clear D. V was pared by 5 bases and J by 7 bases, with 11 bases between. Germline assignment: CDR1 ENHRY and CDR2 SYGVKD. The CDR3 contains 12 residues. In DNA form, the CDR3 reads TGTGCCATCAGTCAACAGCGGAGTGGCTACACCTTC. It codes for CAISQQRSGYTF.

The chain employs TRBV7-9 and TRBJ2-5; D may be TRBD1 (6 bases). Germline V lookup: CDR1 SEHNR, CDR2 FQNEAQ (reference sequence). The CDR3 consists of 14 residues. V shed 5 bases and J shed 0 bases, with 10 bases lying between them. CDR3 residues: CASSTNRDQETQYF. CDR3 in DNA: TGTGCCAGCAGCACAAACAGGGACCAAGAGACCCAGTACTTC.

This clonotype was detected a few times. V gene TRBV6-2 or TRBV6-3 combines with J gene TRBJ2-1; 7 nucleotides match TRBD1. Germline loops: CDR1 MNHEY, CDR2 SVGEGT. The CDR3 runs 13 residues. CDR3 DNA: TGTTCGAGCAGGACAGGAGCCTACAATGAGCAGTTCTTC. It specifies CSSRTGAYNEQFF.

The rearrangement joins TRBV5-6 to TRBJ1-4, with D uncertain. The CDR3 length is 16 residues. Trimming cost V 1 base and J 3 bases, with 13 bases left between them. Germline V gene sequence: CDR1 SGHDT, CDR2 YYEEEE. The CDR3 here is CASSLFWRRANEKLFF. For the CDR3, the DNA is TGTGCCAGCAGCTTGTTCTGGAGACGGGCTAATGAAAAACTGTTTTTT.

The chain combines TRBV5-1 with TRBJ2-7, with D tentatively TRBD1 (6 bases). Germline CDR1 reads SGHRS; CDR2 reads YFSETQ. The CDR3 is 13 residues long. The germline V and J ends were trimmed by 6 bases and 7 bases, with 17 bases remaining between them. The CDR3 DNA is TGCGCCAGCATTGGGCAGGAAGGGACAGAGCAGTACTTC. It yields the protein CASIGQEGTEQYF.

The V and J genes are TRBV4-3 and TRBJ2-7, with a weak D call TRBD2 (5 bases). The germline V gene has CDR1 LGHNA and CDR2 YSLEER. V lost 4 bases and J 3 bases, leaving 16 bases between the germline ends. The CDR3 consists of 15 residues. Written as DNA, the CDR3 is TGCGCCAGCAGCCCCAGACCGGACTGGCTCTACGAGCAGTACTTC. Translating it yields CASSPRPDWLYEQYF.

This clonotype showed up just a few times. This chain links TRBV7-2 with TRBJ2-5; D call uncertain. Germline V gene lookup returns CDR1 SGHTA and CDR2 FQGNSA. The CDR3 sequence is 13 residues long. Deletions cut 1 base from V and 1 base from J, with 4 bases between. CDR3 sequence: CASSLVLQETQYF. In nucleotides, the CDR3 is TGTGCCAGCAGCTTAGTGCTCCAAGAGACCCAGTACTTC.